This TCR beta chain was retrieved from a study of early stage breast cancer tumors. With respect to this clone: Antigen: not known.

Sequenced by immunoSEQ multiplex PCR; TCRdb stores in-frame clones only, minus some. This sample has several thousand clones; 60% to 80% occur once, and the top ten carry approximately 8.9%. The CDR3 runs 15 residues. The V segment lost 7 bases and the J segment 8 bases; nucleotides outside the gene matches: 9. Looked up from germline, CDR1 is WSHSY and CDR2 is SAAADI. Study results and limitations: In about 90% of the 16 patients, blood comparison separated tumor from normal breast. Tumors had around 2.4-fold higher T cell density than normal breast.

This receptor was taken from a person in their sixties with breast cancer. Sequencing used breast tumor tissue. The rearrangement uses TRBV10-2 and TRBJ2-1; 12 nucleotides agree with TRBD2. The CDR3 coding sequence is TGCGCCAGCAAACTTCTAGCGGGAGGGTTCGATGAGCAGTTCTTC. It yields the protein CASKLLAGGFDEQFF.